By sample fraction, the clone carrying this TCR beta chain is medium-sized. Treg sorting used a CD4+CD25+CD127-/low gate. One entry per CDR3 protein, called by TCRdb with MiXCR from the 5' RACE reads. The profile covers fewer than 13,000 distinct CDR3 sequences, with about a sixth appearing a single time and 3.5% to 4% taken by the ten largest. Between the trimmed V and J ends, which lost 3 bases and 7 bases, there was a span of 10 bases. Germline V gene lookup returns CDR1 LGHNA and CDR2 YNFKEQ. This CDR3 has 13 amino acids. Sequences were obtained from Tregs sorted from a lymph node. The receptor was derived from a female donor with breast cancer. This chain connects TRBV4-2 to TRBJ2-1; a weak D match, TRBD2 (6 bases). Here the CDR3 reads CASSQGLENEQFF. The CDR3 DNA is TGTGCCAGCAGCCAGGGACTCGAAAATGAGCAGTTCTTC.